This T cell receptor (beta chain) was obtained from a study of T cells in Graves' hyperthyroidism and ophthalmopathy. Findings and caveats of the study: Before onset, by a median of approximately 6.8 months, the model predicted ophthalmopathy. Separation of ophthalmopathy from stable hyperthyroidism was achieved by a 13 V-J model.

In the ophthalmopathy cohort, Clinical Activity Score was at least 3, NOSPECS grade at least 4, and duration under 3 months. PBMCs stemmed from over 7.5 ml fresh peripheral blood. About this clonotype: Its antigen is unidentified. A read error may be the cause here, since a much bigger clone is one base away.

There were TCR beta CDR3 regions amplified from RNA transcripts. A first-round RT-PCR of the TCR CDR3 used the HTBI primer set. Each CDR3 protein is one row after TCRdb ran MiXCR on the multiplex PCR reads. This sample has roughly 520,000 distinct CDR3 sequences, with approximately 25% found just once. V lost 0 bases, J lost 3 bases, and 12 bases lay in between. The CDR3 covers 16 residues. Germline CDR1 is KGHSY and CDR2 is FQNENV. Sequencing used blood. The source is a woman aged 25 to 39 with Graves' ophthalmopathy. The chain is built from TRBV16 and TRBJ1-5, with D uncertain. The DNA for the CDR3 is TGTGCCAGCAGCCAATCGAGATCCACCTACAATCAGCCCCAGCATTTT. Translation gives CASSQSRSTYNQPQHF.